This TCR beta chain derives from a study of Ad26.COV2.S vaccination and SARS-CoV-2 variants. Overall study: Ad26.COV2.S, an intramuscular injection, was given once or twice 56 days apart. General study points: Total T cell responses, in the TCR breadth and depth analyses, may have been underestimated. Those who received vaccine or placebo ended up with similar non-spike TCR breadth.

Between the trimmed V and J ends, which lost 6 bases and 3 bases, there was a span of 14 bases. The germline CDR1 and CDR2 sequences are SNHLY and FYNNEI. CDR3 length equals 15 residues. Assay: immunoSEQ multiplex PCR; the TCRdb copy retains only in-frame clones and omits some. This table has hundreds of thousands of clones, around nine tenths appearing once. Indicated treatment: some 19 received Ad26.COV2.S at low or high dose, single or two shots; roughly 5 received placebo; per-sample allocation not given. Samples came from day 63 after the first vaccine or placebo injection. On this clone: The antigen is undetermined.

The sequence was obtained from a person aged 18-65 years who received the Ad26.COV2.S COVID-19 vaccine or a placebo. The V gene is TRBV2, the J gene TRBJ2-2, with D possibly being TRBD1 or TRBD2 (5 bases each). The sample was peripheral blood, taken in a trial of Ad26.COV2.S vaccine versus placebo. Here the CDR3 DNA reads TGTGCCAGCAGCCTTGAGGGGCCAGACACCGGGGAGCTGTTTTTT. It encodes CASSLEGPDTGELFF.